This T cell receptor (beta chain) emerged from a study of control samples from healthy donors and cancer patients. Clones were sequenced by immunoSEQ multiplex PCR, and TCRdb holds only the in-frame ones, with some missing. The table includes some 220,000 clones, around 94% detected once. Trimming stripped 2 bases from V and 4 bases from J, with 11 bases between. Germline CDR1 MNHNY, CDR2 SVGAGI (reference sequence). This CDR3 spans 14 amino acids. Sequencing was performed on blood. The V and J genes are TRBV6-6 and TRBJ1-1, with D possibly being TRBD1 (6 bases). This sequence originates from a man aged 50 to 60 in good health. In nucleotides, the CDR3 is TGTGCCAGCAGTTACGCAGGGGCCCTCACTGAAGCTTTCTTT. Residues: CASSYAGALTEAFF.